This TCR beta chain came from a study of T cell repertoires in cytomegalovirus infection. Whole-study context: It can be stated that public TCR beta signatures indicated CMV infection as well as a matching HLA type. General observations from the study: HLA-C-restricted, CMV-specific TCR beta clonotypes were dominant ex vivo.

TCRdb re-called the reads through MiXCR, storing one row per CDR3 protein. Found here are about 130,000 distinct CDR3 sequences, 7% to 9.5% of them singletons; the top ten hold about 9.5%. This CDR3 has 14 residues. Germline loops: CDR1 LNHDA, CDR2 SQIVND (reference sequence). Trimming took 3 bases from V and 5 from J; bases not matched to a gene: 3. Note on this clonotype: Its antigen is not identified.

This sequence originates from a human donor in good health (CMV status not recorded). Some clones in this sample may be carry-over from other donors' samples. This chain joins TRBV19 and TRBJ2-1; 8 nucleotides match TRBD2. Sequenced sample: PBMCs. The DNA of the CDR3 is TGTGCCAGTAGTATCCCCGGGGGGGACAATGAGCAGTTCTTC. Protein: CASSIPGGDNEQFF.